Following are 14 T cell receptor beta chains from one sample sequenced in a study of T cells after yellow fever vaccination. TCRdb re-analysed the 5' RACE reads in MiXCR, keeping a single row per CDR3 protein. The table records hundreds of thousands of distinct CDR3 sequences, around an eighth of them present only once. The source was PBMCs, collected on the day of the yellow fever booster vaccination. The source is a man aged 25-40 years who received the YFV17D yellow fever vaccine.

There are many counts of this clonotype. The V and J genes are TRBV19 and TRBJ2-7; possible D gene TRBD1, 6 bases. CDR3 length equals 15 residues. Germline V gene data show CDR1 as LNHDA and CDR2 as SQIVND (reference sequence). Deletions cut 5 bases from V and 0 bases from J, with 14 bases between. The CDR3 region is CASSSFRDTSYEQYF. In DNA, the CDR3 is TGTGCCAGTAGTTCCTTCCGGGACACCTCCTACGAGCAGTACTTC.

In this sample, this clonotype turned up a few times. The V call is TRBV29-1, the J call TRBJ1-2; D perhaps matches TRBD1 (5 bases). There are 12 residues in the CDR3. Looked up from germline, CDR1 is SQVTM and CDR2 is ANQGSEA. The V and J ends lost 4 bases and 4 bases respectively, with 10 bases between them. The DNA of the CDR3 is TGCAGCGTTGGCGGGACCTCCTATGGCTACACCTTC. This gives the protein CSVGGTSYGYTF. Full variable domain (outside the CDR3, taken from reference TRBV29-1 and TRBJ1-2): SAVISQKPSRDICQRGTSLTIQCQVDSQVTMMFWYRQQPGQSLTLIATANQGSEATYESGFVIDKFPISRPNLTFSTLTVSNMSPEDSSIYLCSVGGTSYGYTFGSGTRLTVV.

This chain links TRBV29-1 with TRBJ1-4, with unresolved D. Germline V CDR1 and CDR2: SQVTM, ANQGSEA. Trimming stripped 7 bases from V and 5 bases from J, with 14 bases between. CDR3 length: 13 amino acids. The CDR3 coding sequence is TGCAGCGCAGCTCCCCATCGGAATGAAAAACTGTTTTTT. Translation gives CSAAPHRNEKLFF.

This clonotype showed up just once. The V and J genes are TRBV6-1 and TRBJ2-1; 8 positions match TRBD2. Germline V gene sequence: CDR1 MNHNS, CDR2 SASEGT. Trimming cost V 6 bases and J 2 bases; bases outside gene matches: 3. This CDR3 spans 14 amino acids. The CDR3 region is CASSGRVAYNEQFF. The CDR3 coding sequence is TGTGCCAGCAGCGGGAGGGTAGCCTACAATGAGCAGTTCTTC.

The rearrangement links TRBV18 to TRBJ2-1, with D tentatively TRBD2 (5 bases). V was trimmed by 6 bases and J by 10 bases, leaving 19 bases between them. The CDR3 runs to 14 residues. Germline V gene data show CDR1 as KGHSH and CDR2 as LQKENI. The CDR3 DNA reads TGTGCCAGCTCCCTGGGAGACCTTCGGGGAGAGCAGTTCTTC. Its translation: CASSLGDLRGEQFF.

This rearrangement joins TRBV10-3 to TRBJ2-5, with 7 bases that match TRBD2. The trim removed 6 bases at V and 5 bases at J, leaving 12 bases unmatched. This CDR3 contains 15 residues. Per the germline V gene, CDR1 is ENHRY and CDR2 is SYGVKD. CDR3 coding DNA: TGTGCCATCAGCCCCGGGGGGTCAGGGTTGGAGACCCAGTACTTC. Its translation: CAISPGGSGLETQYF.

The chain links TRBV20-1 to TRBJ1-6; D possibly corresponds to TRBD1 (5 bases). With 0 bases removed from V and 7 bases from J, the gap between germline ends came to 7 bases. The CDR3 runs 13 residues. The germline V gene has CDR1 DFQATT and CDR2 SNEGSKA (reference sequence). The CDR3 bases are TGCAGTGCTAGAGATCGGACAAATTCACCCCTCCACTTT. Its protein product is CSARDRTNSPLHF.

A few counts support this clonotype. CDR3 region: CSARDRDQPQHF. CDR3 nucleotides: TGCAGTGCTAGAGATCGTGATCAGCCCCAGCATTTT. The genes are TRBV20-1 and TRBJ1-5, with D unclear. Germline V gives CDR1 DFQATT, CDR2 SNEGSKA (reference sequence). Trimming shortened V by 0 bases and J by 5 bases, and 5 bases separated the two germline ends. CDR3 length: 12 residues.

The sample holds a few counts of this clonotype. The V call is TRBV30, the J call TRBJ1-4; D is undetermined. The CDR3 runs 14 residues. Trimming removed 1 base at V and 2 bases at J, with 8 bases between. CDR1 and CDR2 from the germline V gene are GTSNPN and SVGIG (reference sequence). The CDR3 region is CAWSGKQTNEKLFF. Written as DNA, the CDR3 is TGTGCCTGGAGTGGCAAGCAGACTAATGAAAAACTGTTTTTT.

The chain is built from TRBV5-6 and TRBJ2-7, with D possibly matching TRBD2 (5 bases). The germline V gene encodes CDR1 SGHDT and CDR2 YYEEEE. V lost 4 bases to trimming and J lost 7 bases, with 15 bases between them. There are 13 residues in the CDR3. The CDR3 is CASSRGRSREQYF. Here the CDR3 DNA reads TGTGCCAGCAGCCGAGGGCGGTCTCGGGAGCAGTACTTC.

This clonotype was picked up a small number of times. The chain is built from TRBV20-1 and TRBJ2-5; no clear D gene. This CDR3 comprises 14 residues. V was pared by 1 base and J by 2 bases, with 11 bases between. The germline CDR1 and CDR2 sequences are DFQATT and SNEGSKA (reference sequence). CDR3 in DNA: TGCAGTGCTAGAGTCCCTTATATGCAAGAGACCCAGTACTTC. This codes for CSARVPYMQETQYF.

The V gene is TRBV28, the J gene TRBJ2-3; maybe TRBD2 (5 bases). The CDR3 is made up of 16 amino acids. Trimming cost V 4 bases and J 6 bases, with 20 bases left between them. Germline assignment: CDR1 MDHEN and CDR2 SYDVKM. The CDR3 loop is CASSSFAGGGLDTQYF. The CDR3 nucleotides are TGTGCCAGCAGTTCCTTCGCGGGCGGAGGATTGGATACGCAGTATTTT.

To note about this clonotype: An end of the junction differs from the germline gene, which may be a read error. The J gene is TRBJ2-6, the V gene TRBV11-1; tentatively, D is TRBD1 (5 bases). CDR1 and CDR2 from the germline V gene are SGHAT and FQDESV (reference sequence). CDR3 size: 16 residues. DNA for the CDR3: TGTGCCAGCAGCTTAGAAAGAAGCTCTGGGGCCAAAGTCCTGACTTTC. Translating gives CASSLERSSGAKVLTF.

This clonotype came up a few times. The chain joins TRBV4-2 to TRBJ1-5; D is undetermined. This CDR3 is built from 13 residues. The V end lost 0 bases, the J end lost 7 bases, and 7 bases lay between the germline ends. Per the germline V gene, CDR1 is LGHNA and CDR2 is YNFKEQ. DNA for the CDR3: TGTGCCAGCAGCCAAGAGCGGGCGCAGCCCCAGCATTTT. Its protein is CASSQERAQPQHF.